Shown below are 7 T cell receptor beta chains from a single sample sequenced in a study of blood T cell repertoires in COVID-19. The table came from immunoSEQ multiplex PCR; TCRdb's copy has only in-frame clones and leaves some out. The repertoire includes more than 85,000 clones, more than 70% of them detected once, and about 24% sits in the top ten. Sequencing was performed on peripheral blood. The origin of the receptors is a man aged 65 to 79 with acute or convalescent COVID-19.

This clone was observed a few times. J is TRBJ2-5 and V is TRBV28; 7 bases line up with TRBD1. CDR1 and CDR2 from the germline V gene are MDHEN and SYDVKM. This CDR3 region has 19 residues. Trimming at V came to 4 bases and at J to 7 bases, leaving 24 bases not matched to a gene. CDR3 residues: CASSYGEALQGRWPTTQYF. The CDR3 DNA sequence: TGTGCCAGCAGTTACGGAGAGGCCTTACAGGGGCGGTGGCCAACGACCCAGTACTTC. The whole variable domain, filled in from reference TRBV28 and TRBJ2-5, reads DVKVTQSSRYLVKRTGEKVFLECVQDMDHENMFWYRQDPGLGLRLIYFSYDVKMKEKGDIPEGYSVSREKKERFSLILESASTNQTSMYLCASSYGEALQGRWPTTQYFGPGTRLLVL.

The chain combines TRBV5-6 with TRBJ1-6, with a tentative D call TRBD1 (5 bases). The CDR3 has 17 amino acids. With 2 bases removed from V and 3 bases from J, the gap between germline ends came to 15 bases. Looked up from germline, CDR1 is SGHDT and CDR2 is YYEEEE. The chain's CDR3 is CASSLRQTERYNSPLHF. The CDR3 DNA is TGTGCCAGCAGCTTAAGACAGACTGAACGCTATAATTCACCCCTCCACTTT.

CDR3 sequence: CASSSRVSQETQYF. DNA for the CDR3: TGTGCCAGCAGCTCTCGTGTCTCCCAAGAGACCCAGTACTTC. The rearrangement uses TRBV5-5 and TRBJ2-5; no reliable D call. Trimming cost V 3 bases and J 1 base, with 10 bases left between them. The CDR3 length is 14 residues. Germline CDR1 SGHKS, CDR2 YYEKEE (reference sequence). Together with reference TRBV5-5 and TRBJ2-5, the CDR3 gives the full variable domain: DAGVTQSPTHLIKTRGQQVTLRCSPISGHKSVSWYQQVLGQGPQFIFQYYEKEERGRGNFPDRFSARQFPNYSSELNVNALLLGDSALYLCASSSRVSQETQYFGPGTRLLVL.

V and J are TRBV9 and TRBJ2-7; tentative D call: TRBD1 (6 bases). Germline V gives CDR1 SGDLS, CDR2 YYNGEE. Trimming removed 0 bases at V and 4 bases at J, with 14 bases between. CDR3 length: 15 amino acids. CDR3 in amino acids: CASSVGVRDTYEQYF. The CDR3 DNA follows: TGTGCCAGCAGCGTAGGGGTCCGGGACACTTACGAGCAGTACTTC.

J is TRBJ2-4 and V is TRBV4-3, with a tentative D call TRBD1 (6 bases). The CDR3 is 16 amino acids. Germline V lookup: CDR1 LGHNA, CDR2 YSLEER. Trimming took 0 bases from V and 8 from J, leaving 17 bases between them. CDR3 nucleotide sequence: TGCGCCAGCAGCCAAGATTTGGGCAGGGGTAGGGACATTCAGTACTTC. Its translation: CASSQDLGRGRDIQYF.

The CDR3 DNA sequence: TGCGCCAGCAGCTCCTCGGAGGGCTACTCGCTCGGGGAGCAGTACTTC. Its translation is CASSSSEGYSLGEQYF. The chain combines TRBV5-1 with TRBJ2-7; possible D gene TRBD2, 6 bases. There are 16 residues in the CDR3. The V and J ends lost 3 bases and 7 bases respectively, with 23 bases between them. CDR1 and CDR2 (germline): SGHRS, YFSETQ. Together with reference TRBV5-1 and TRBJ2-7, the CDR3 gives the full variable domain: KAGVTQTPRYLIKTRGQQVTLSCSPISGHRSVSWYQQTPGQGLQFLFEYFSETQRNKGNFPGRFSGRQFSNSRSEMNVSTLELGDSALYLCASSSSEGYSLGEQYFGPGTRLTVT.

This clone has only one observation. The chain recombines TRBV9 with TRBJ1-6, with a weak D call TRBD1 (5 bases). The CDR3 runs to 13 residues. In germline, CDR1 is SGDLS, CDR2 YYNGEE. V was shortened by 3 bases and J by 10 bases, with 11 bases between the two germline ends. Here the CDR3 DNA reads TGTGCCAGCAGCGATGGGGGAGGGTCACCCCTCCACTTT. Encoded protein: CASSDGGGSPLHF.